This T cell receptor (beta chain) derives from a study of blood T cell repertoires in COVID-19. Study information: Samples representing acute and convalescent COVID-19 were sourced from the United States, Italy and Spain. PBMCs, B-cell-depleted T cells, or T cells provided the cDNA or gDNA that made up the material.

Seattle's cohort entered during active infection and was followed longitudinally. Authors' data handling: Estimates of nucleated cell counts were drawn from the amplification of reference gene primers. Produced via immunoSEQ multiplex PCR; TCRdb's table is partial and in-frame only. V and J calls and clone size come straight from that table; D and trimming were deduced from the DNA. The sample includes 140,000 to 150,000 clones, 80% to 85% seen only once; the top ten take almost 9%. Germline trimming cut 6 bases from V and 1 base from J; bases unmatched to any gene: 4. CDR3 size: 16 residues. The germline CDR1 and CDR2 sequences are MNHNY and SVGAGI (reference sequence).

The sequence was obtained from a man aged 25 to 45 with COVID-19, enrolled during active disease. What was sequenced was peripheral blood. The V and J genes are TRBV6-6 and TRBJ2-5; 14 nucleotides agree with TRBD2. CDR3 protein: CASRGTSGSPQETQYF. The DNA for the CDR3 is TGTGCCAGCAGGGGGACTAGCGGGAGTCCCCAAGAGACCCAGTACTTC.